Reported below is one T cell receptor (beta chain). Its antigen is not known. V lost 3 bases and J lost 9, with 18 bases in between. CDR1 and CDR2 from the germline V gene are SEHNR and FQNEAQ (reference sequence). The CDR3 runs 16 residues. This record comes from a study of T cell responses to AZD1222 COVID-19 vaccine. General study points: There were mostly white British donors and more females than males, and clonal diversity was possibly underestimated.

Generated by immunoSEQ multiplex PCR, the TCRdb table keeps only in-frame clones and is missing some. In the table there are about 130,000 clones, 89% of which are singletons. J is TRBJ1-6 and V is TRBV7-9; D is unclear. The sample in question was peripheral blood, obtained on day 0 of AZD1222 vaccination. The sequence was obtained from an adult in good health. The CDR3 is CASSFATFPGGSPLHF. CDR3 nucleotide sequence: TGTGCCAGCAGCTTCGCTACTTTTCCCGGAGGTTCACCCCTCCACTTT.